In its sample, the clone carrying this TCR beta chain was seen many times. The data were taken from a study of low-dose radiotherapy and immunotherapy resistance in tumors. The CDR3 contains 15 residues. In germline, CDR1 is SGHKS, CDR2 YYEKEE (reference sequence). V lost 5 bases and J 6 bases, leaving 17 bases between the germline ends. Primers used for first-strand cDNA, a TRAV- and TRBV-specific set, covered both alpha and beta chains. The PCR that amplified TCRs ran for 15 to 25 cycles, relying on a constant-region primer and a V-primer adapter. In vitro transcription was used to amplify the isolated mRNA. Each CDR3 protein is one row after TCRdb ran MiXCR on the reads. This table has tens of thousands of distinct CDR3 sequences, about 18% appearing once. The time point: before trial treatment.

The receptor comes from a male donor with prostate cancer. The genes are TRBV5-5 and TRBJ1-4; no firm D call. This material consisted of PBMCs, taken before treatment. The CDR3 DNA is TGTGCCAGCAGTCTAACACTGACCCGTGATGAAAAACTGTTTTTT. Its translation is CASSLTLTRDEKLFF.